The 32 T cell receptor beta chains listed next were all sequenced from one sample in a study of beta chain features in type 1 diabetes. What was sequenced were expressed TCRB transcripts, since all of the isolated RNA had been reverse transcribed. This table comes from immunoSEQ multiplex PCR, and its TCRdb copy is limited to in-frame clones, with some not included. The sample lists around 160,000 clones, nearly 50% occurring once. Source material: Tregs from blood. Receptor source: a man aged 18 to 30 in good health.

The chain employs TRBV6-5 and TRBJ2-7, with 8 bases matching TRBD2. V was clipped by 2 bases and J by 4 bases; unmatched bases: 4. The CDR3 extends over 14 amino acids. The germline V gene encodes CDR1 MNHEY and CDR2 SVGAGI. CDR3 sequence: CASSYKRGTYEQYF. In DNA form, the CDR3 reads TGTGCCAGCAGTTACAAGCGGGGGACTTACGAGCAGTACTTC.

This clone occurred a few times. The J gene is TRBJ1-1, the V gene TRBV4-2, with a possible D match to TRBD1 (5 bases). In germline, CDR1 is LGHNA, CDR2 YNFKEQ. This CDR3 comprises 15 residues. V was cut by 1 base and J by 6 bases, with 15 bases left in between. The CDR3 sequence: CASSQAAGGLAEAFF. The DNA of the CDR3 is TGTGCCAGCAGCCAAGCGGCGGGGGGTCTCGCTGAAGCTTTCTTT.

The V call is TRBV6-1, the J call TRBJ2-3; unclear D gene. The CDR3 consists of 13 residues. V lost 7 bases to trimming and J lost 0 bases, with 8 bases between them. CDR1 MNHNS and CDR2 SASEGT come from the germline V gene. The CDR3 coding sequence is TGTGCCAGCACTAGAACTAGCACAGATACGCAGTATTTT. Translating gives CASTRTSTDTQYF.

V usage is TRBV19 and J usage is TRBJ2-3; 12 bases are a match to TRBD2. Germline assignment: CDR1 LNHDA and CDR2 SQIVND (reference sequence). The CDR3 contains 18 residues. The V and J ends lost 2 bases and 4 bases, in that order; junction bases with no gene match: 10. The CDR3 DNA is TGTGCCAGTAGTATACCGTCGGCTAGCGGGAGGGTTTCAGATACGCAGTATTTT. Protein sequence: CASSIPSASGRVSDTQYF.

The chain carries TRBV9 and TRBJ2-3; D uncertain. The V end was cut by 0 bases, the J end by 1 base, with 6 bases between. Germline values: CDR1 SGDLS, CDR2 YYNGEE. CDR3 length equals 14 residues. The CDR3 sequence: CASSVEQRTDTQYF. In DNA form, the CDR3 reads TGTGCCAGCAGCGTAGAACAGCGCACAGATACGCAGTATTTT. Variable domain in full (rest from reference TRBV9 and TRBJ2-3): DSGVTQTPKHLITATGQRVTLRCSPRSGDLSVYWYQQSLDQGLQFLIQYYNGEERAKGNILERFSAQQFPDLHSELNLSSLELGDSALYFCASSVEQRTDTQYFGPGTRLTVL.

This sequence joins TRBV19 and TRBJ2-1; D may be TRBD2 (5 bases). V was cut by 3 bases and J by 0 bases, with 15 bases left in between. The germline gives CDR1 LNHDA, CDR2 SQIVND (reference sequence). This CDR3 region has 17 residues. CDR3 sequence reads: CASSIHPGLSSYNEQFF. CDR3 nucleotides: TGTGCCAGTAGTATTCATCCGGGATTGAGCTCCTACAATGAGCAGTTCTTC.

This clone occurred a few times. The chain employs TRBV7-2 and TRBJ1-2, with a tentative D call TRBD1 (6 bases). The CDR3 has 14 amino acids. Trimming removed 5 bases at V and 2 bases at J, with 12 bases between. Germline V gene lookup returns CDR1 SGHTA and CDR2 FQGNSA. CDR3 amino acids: CASSPVTGNYGYTF. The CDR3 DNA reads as TGTGCCAGCAGCCCCGTCACAGGGAACTATGGCTACACCTTC.

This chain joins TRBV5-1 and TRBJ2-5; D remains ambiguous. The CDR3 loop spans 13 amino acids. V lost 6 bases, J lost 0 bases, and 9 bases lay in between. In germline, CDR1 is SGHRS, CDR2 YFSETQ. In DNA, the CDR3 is TGCGCCAGCATAGGCGGTAACCAAGAGACCCAGTACTTC. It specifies CASIGGNQETQYF. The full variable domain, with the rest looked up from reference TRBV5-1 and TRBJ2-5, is KAGVTQTPRYLIKTRGQQVTLSCSPISGHRSVSWYQQTPGQGLQFLFEYFSETQRNKGNFPGRFSGRQFSNSRSEMNVSTLELGDSALYLCASIGGNQETQYFGPGTRLLVL.

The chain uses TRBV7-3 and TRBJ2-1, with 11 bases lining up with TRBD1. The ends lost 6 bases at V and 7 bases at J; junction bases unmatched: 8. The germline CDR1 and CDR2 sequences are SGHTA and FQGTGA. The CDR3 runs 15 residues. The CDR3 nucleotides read TGTGCCAGCAGTTCCGGGACAGGGGGTCGTAATGAGCAGTTCTTC. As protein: CASSSGTGGRNEQFF.

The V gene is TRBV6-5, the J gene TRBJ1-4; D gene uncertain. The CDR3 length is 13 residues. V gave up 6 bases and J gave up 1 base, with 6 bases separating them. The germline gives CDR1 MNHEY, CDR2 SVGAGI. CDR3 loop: CASRGRTNEKLFF. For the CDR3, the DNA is TGTGCCAGCAGGGGGAGAACTAATGAAAAACTGTTTTTT.

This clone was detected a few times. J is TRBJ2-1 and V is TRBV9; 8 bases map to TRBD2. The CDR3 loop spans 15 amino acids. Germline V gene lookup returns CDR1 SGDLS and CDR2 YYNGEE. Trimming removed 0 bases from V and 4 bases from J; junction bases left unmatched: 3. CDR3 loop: CASSVGGGGYNEQFF. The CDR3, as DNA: TGTGCCAGCAGCGTAGGGGGCGGGGGGTACAATGAGCAGTTCTTC.

The CDR3 loop reads CASTRFENEQFF. CDR3 in DNA: TGTGCCAGCACTCGTTTTGAGAATGAGCAGTTCTTC. The chain employs TRBV2 and TRBJ2-1; no firm D call. Trimming took 7 bases from V and 7 from J, leaving 11 bases between them. CDR3 length: 12 amino acids. Germline CDR1 reads SNHLY; CDR2 reads FYNNEI. Using reference TRBV2 and TRBJ2-1 for the parts outside the CDR3, the full variable domain is EPEVTQTPSHQVTQMGQEVILRCVPISNHLYFYWYRQILGQKVEFLVSFYNNEISEKSEIFDDQFSVERPDGSNFTLKIRSTKLEDSAMYFCASTRFENEQFFGPGTRLTVL.

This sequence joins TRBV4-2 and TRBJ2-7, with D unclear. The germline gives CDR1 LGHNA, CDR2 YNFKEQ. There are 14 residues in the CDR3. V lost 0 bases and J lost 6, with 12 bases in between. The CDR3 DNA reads TGTGCCAGCAGCCAAGATTTGGATCGCGGCGAGCAGTACTTC. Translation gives CASSQDLDRGEQYF.

As DNA, the CDR3 is TGCGCCAGCAGCTGGACCCCGGGGAATCAGCCCCAGCATTTT. As protein: CASSWTPGNQPQHF. The chain recombines TRBV5-1 with TRBJ1-5; D is uncertain. Trimming took off 3 bases at V and 4 bases at J, with 11 bases between the two ends. Germline values: CDR1 SGHRS, CDR2 YFSETQ. This CDR3 is built from 14 residues.

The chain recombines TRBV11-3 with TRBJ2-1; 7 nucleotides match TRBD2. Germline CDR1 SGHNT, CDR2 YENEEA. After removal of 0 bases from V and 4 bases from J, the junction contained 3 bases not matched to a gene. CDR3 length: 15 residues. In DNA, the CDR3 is TGTGCCAGCAGCTTAGACGCGGGAGCTTACAATGAGCAGTTCTTC. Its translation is CASSLDAGAYNEQFF. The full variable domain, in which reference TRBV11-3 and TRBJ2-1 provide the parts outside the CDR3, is EAGVVQSPRYKIIEKKQPVAFWCNPISGHNTLYWYLQNLGQGPELLIRYENEEAVDDSQLPKDRFSAERLKGVDSTLKIQPAELGDSAVYLCASSLDAGAYNEQFFGPGTRLTVL.

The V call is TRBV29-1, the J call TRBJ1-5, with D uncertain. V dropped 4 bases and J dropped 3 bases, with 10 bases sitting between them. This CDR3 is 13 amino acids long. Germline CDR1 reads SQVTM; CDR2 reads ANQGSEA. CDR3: CSVGAGFNQPQHF. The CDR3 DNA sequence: TGCAGCGTTGGGGCAGGCTTCAATCAGCCCCAGCATTTT.

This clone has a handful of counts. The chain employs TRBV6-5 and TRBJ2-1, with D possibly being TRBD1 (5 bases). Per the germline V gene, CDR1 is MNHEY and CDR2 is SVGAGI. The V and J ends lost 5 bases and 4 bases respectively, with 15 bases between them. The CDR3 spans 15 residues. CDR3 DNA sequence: TGTGCCAGCAGTCTAGGGGTCCTGGGGTACAATGAGCAGTTCTTC. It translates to CASSLGVLGYNEQFF.

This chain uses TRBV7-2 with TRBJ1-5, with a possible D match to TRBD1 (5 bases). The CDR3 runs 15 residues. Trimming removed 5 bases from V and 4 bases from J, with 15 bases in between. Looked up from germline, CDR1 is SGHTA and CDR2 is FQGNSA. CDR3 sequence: CASSVYFGANQPQHF. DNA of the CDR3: TGTGCCAGCAGCGTATACTTTGGGGCGAATCAGCCCCAGCATTTT.

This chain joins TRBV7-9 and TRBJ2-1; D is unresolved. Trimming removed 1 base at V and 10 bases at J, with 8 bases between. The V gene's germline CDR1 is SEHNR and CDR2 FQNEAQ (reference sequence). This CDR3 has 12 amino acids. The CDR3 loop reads CASSLGPREQFF. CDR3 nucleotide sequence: TGTGCCAGCAGCTTAGGACCCAGGGAGCAGTTCTTC.

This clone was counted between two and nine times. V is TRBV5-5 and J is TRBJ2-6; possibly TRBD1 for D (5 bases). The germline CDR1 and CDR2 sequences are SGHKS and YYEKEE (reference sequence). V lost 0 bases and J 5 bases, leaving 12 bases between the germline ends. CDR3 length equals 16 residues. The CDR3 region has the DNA TGTGCCAGCAGCTTGGGGACACGACAGCGGGCCAACGTCCTGACTTTC. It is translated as CASSLGTRQRANVLTF.

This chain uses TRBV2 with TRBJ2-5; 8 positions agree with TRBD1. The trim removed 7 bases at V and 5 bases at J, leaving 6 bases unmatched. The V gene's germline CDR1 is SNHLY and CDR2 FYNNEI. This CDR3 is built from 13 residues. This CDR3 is CASNPGQAETQYF. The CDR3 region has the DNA TGTGCCAGCAACCCGGGACAGGCGGAGACCCAGTACTTC.

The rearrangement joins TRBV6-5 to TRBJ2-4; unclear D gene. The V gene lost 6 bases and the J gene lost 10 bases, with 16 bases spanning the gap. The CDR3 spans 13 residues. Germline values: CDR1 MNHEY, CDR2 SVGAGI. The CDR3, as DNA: TGTGCCAGCAGACCAGACACCTCTGGGATTCAGTACTTC. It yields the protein CASRPDTSGIQYF.

This CDR3 reads CASSFPSQDTQYF. CDR3 DNA sequence: TGCGCCAGCAGCTTTCCTAGCCAGGATACGCAGTATTTT. The chain is built from TRBV5-1 and TRBJ2-3; D may be TRBD2 (5 bases). The CDR3 spans 13 residues. The germline CDR1 and CDR2 sequences are SGHRS and YFSETQ. With 2 bases removed from V and 6 bases from J, the gap between germline ends came to 10 bases.

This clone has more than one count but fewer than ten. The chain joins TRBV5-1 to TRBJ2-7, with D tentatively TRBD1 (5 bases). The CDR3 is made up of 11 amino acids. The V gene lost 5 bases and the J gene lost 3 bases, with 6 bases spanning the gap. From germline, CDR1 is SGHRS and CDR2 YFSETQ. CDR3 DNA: TGCGCCAGCAGAGGGGTCTACGAGCAGTACTTC. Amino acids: CASRGVYEQYF.

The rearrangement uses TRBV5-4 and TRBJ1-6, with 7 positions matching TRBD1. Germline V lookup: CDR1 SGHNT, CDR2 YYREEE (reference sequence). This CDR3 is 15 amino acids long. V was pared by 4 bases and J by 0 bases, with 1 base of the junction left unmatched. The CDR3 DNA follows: TGTGCCAGCAGCCGGGACAGCTCCTATAATTCACCCCTCCACTTT. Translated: CASSRDSSYNSPLHF.

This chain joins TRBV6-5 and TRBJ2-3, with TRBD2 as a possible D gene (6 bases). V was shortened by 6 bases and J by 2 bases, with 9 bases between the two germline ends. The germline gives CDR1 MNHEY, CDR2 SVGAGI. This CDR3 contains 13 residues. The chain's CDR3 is CASREGITDTQYF. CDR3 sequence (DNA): TGTGCCAGCAGGGAGGGGATCACAGATACGCAGTATTTT.

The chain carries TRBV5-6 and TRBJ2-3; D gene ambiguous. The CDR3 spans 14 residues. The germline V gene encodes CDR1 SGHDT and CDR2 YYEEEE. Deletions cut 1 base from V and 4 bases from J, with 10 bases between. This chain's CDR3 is CASSLFAVADTQYF. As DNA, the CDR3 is TGTGCCAGCAGCTTGTTCGCGGTTGCAGATACGCAGTATTTT.

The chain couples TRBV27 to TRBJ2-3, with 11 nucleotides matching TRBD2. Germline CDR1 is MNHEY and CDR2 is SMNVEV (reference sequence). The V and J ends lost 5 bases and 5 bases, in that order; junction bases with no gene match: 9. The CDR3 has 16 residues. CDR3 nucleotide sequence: TGTGCCAGCAGTCCACGAACTAGCGGGGGAGGAGATACGCAGTATTTT. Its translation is CASSPRTSGGGDTQYF.

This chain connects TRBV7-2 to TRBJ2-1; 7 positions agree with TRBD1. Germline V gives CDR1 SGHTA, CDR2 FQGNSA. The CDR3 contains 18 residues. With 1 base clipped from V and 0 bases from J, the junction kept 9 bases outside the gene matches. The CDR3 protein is CASSLVGQGVSSYNEQFF. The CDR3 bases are TGTGCCAGCAGCTTAGTCGGGCAGGGGGTGAGCTCCTACAATGAGCAGTTCTTC. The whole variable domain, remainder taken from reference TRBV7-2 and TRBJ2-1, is GAGVSQSPSNKVTEKGKDVELRCDPISGHTALYWYRQSLGQGLEFLIYFQGNSAPDKSGLPSDRFSAERTGGSVSTLTIQRTQQEDSAVYLCASSLVGQGVSSYNEQFFGPGTRLTVL.

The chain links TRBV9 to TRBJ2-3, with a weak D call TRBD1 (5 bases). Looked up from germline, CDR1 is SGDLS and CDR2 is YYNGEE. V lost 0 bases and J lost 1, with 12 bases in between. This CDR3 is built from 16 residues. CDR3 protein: CASSVVSGRGTDTQYF. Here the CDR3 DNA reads TGTGCCAGCAGCGTAGTATCGGGCAGGGGCACAGATACGCAGTATTTT.

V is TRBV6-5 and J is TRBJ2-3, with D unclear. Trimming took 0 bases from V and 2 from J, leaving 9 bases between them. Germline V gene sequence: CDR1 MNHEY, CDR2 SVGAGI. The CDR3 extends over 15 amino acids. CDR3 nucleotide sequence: TGTGCCAGCAGTTACTCGGGTACTATCACAGATACGCAGTATTTT. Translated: CASSYSGTITDTQYF.

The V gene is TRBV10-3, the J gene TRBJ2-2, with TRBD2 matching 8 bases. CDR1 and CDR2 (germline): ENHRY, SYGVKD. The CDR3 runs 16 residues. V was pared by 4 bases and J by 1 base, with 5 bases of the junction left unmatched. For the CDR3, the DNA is TGTGCCATCAGTGTTGTCACTAGCGGGAACACCGGGGAGCTGTTTTTT. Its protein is CAISVVTSGNTGELFF.